This is a list of T cell receptor beta chains from one sample in a study of response to subunit inactivated influenza vaccine. TCRdb called the RT-PCR reads again in MiXCR, with one record for every CDR3 protein. The sample contains around 850,000 distinct CDR3 sequences, around 18% of which appear only once. This material consisted of PBMCs from blood, taken 5 days after vaccination. The source is a man over 45 who received an inactivated influenza vaccine. The CDR3 runs from the conserved cysteine through the conserved F or W. The D gene is left open where the match is weak. Not all rows give a size; the values are once, few, many and, for expanded clones, a class.

TRBJ2-7	-	TRBV5-1	-	TGCGCCCCCACTAGTTCCTACGAGCAGTACTTC	CAPTSSYEQYF
TRBJ1-1	-	TRBV5-1	-	TGCGCCAGCAGCCGTTTGGAGGGAATTGAAGCTTTCTTT	CASSRLEGIEAFF
TRBJ2-3	-	TRBV27	-	TGTGCCAGCAGTTTAGGCTGGGGGCGAACAGATACGCAGTATTTT	CASSLGWGRTDTQYF
TRBJ2-7	once	TRBV25-1	-	TGTGCCAGCAGTGACAAGGAGGTCACCCCAACGGTCTACGAGCAGTACTTC	CASSDKEVTPTVYEQYF
TRBJ2-7	many	TRBV27	TRBD1	TGTGCCAGCAGTCCGGGACAGGGGGGGTTCGAGCAGTACTTC	CASSPGQGGFEQYF
TRBJ2-7	-	TRBV19	-	TGTGCCAGTAGCCCACCCCAAGCACTCTCAAGGGAGCAGTACTTC	CASSPPQALSREQYF
TRBJ2-2	-	TRBV7-9	TRBD2	TGTGCCAGCCGCGATGGACTAGCGGGATGGTCCGGGGAGCTGTTTTTT	CASRDGLAGWSGELFF
TRBJ2-7	-	TRBV29-1	TRBD2	TGCAGCGTTGTTCAAGCGGGAATCTCCTACGAGCAGTACTTC	CSVVQAGISYEQYF
TRBJ1-2	many	TRBV20-1	-	TGCAGCTCGGTGGACGGGGGCAACTATGGCTACACCTTC	CSSVDGGNYGYTF
TRBJ2-2	-	TRBV6-1	TRBD2	TGTGCCAGCAGTCGCCGGGGAGGGGCGAACACCGGGGAGCTGTTTTTT	CASSRRGGANTGELFF
TRBJ2-1	-	TRBV6-1	-	TGTGCCAGCAGGCTGGGGGGAGGTGCCTACAATGAGCAGTTCTTC	CASRLGGGAYNEQFF
TRBJ2-1	-	TRBV5-6	-	TGTGCCAGCAGCTGGGGTCGGGGGTCCTACAATGAGCAGTTCTTC	CASSWGRGSYNEQFF
TRBJ2-1	-	TRBV28	TRBD2	TGTGCCAGCAGCCCCAGTAGCGGGGGTTCCTACAATGAGCAGTTCTTC	CASSPSSGGSYNEQFF
TRBJ2-7	-	TRBV11-2	TRBD2	TGTGCCAGCAGCCCGGTTGGCGGGGGGAATTACGAGCAGTACTTC	CASSPVGGGNYEQYF
TRBJ2-3	-	TRBV7-6	-	TGTGCCAGCAATTGGGGGCGGCTACGGACCCTTAGTACGCAGTATTTT	CASNWGRLRTLSTQYF
TRBJ2-7	-	TRBV7-9	-	TGTGCCAGCAGCTTAGAGGAAGGGATGGTGTACGAGCAGTACTTC	CASSLEEGMVYEQYF
TRBJ1-1	-	TRBV9	-	TGTGCCAGCAGCGTCGGCGCTACAGGGAGTACTGAAGCTTTCTTT	CASSVGATGSTEAFF
TRBJ2-5	many	TRBV5-1	-	TGTGCCAGCAGCCCCGGGACGGTACAAGAGACCCAGTACTTC	CASSPGTVQETQYF
TRBJ2-1	-	TRBV20-1	-	TGCAGTGCTAGACGGGGTCAGGGGTACAATGAGCAGTTCTTC	CSARRGQGYNEQFF
TRBJ2-1	-	TRBV15	TRBD2	TGTGCCACCAGCAGACTAGCGGGAGGGCTCCATGAGCAGTTCTTC	CATSRLAGGLHEQFF
TRBJ2-7	-	TRBV30	TRBD1	TGTGCCTGGAGTGTCGGCAGGGGGTACGAGCAGTACTTC	CAWSVGRGYEQYF
TRBJ2-1	few	TRBV10-1	-	TGCGCCAGCAGTGACCCCGGGGGCAGTCTAAGGAATGAGCAGTTCTTC	CASSDPGGSLRNEQFF
TRBJ2-5	-	TRBV15	-	TGTGCCACCAGCAAAGATAAAGAGACCCAGTACTTC	CATSKDKETQYF
TRBJ2-1	-	TRBV20-1	TRBD2	TGCAGTGCTAGTTTCACGACTAGCGTTCATGAGCAGTTCTTC	CSASFTTSVHEQFF
TRBJ2-3	-	TRBV5-6	-	TGTGCCAGCAGCTTGAGGGCCGGTGTATTTGGGGGGCTCACAGATACGCAGTATTTT	CASSLRAGVFGGLTDTQYF
TRBJ2-2	-	TRBV7-8	TRBD1	TGTGCCAGCAGCTTAGTAGGGACAGGCCAGCGGGAGCTGTTTTTT	CASSLVGTGQRELFF
TRBJ2-1	-	TRBV20-1	-	TGCAGTGCTCCACACCGGGACTCCCGTTACAATGAGCAGTTCTTC	CSAPHRDSRYNEQFF
TRBJ2-5	-	TRBV28	-	TGTGCCAGCAGTCTAGGTGTCAGGGGACCGGGCGGGCAAGAGACCCAGTACTTC	CASSLGVRGPGGQETQYF
TRBJ2-7	-	TRBV6-4	-	TGTGCCAGCACTCGGACAGCTCCCTACGAGCAGTACTTC	CASTRTAPYEQYF
TRBJ2-7	few	TRBV20-1	-	TGCAGTGGAAGGGACATGACCACCTACGAGCAGTACTTC	CSGRDMTTYEQYF
TRBJ2-2	once	TRBV5-1	TRBD1	TGCGCCAGCAGGAGACAGGGCTCGAACACCGGGGAGCTGTTTTTT	CASRRQGSNTGELFF
TRBJ1-4	few	TRBV5-1	TRBD1	TGCGCCAGCAGCGAGGGACAGGAAAAACTGTTTTTT	CASSEGQEKLFF
TRBJ2-7	few	TRBV5-5	-	TGTGCCAGCAGCATCCGACAGGCGGGGGACGAGCAGTACTTC	CASSIRQAGDEQYF
TRBJ1-1	-	TRBV7-9	-	TGTGCCAGCAGCTTAGGGGGATTCCCTGAAGCTTTCTTT	CASSLGGFPEAFF
TRBJ2-2	few	TRBV4-3	-	TGCGCCAGCAGCCAAGATCCTGGCGGGGTGAACACCGGGGAGCTGTTTTTT	CASSQDPGGVNTGELFF
TRBJ1-1	few	TRBV6-1	TRBD1	TGTGCCAGCAGTGAAGTTGGAGGGGGCTACACTGAAGCTTTCTTT	CASSEVGGGYTEAFF
TRBJ2-5	-	TRBV4-1	-	TGCGCCAGCAGCCAAGGAATCGGCCCAACAGGGATAGAGACCCAGTACTTC	CASSQGIGPTGIETQYF